The 21 T cell receptor beta chains below all came from one sample that was sequenced in a study of T cell responses to AZD1222 COVID-19 vaccine. Repertoires were generated with immunoSEQ multiplex PCR, while TCRdb's copy carries only in-frame clones and drops some. The profile shows some 120,000 clones, roughly 87% of them singletons. Sequenced material: peripheral blood, taken on day 0 of AZD1222 vaccination. The receptors here all came from an adult in good health.

The CDR3 here is CASSYSYQGGTEAFF. The CDR3 DNA is TGTGCCAGCAGTTACTCGTATCAGGGAGGCACTGAAGCTTTCTTT. V and J are TRBV6-5 and TRBJ1-1; TRBD1 is a possible D gene (5 bases). Germline loops: CDR1 MNHEY, CDR2 SVGAGI. CDR3 length: 15 residues. The V end was cut by 0 bases, the J end by 4 bases, with 12 bases between.

The rearrangement links TRBV28 to TRBJ1-1; no firm D call. Germline values: CDR1 MDHEN, CDR2 SYDVKM. The CDR3 runs 13 residues. V was cut by 4 bases and J by 3 bases, with 9 bases left in between. CDR3 protein: CASSSWEDTEAFF. The CDR3 DNA reads TGTGCCAGCAGTTCCTGGGAGGACACTGAAGCTTTCTTT.

This clone appeared a few times. This rearrangement joins TRBV14 to TRBJ1-2, with D perhaps TRBD1 (6 bases). Germline CDR1 is SGHDN and CDR2 is FVKESK. The CDR3 covers 14 residues. Trimming pared 2 bases from V and 7 bases from J, leaving 14 bases between. The CDR3 spells CASSQFDQGFGYTF. In nucleotides, the CDR3 is TGTGCCAGCAGCCAATTCGATCAGGGGTTTGGCTACACCTTC.

The genes are TRBV2 and TRBJ1-4; 7 positions match TRBD1. CDR1 and CDR2 (germline): SNHLY, FYNNEI. The ends lost 7 bases at V and 7 bases at J; junction bases unmatched: 6. The CDR3 runs 13 residues. CDR3 nucleotide sequence: TGTGCCAGCATTGGGACAGCGGGTGAAAAACTGTTTTTT. It specifies CASIGTAGEKLFF.

The rearrangement joins TRBV7-2 to TRBJ2-5; D is perhaps TRBD2 (5 bases). Trimming cost V 5 bases and J 2 bases, with 12 bases left between them. The CDR3 loop spans 14 amino acids. Germline V gene sequence: CDR1 SGHTA, CDR2 FQGNSA. The CDR3 sequence is CASSLTTGQETQYF. The CDR3 nucleotides are TGTGCCAGCAGCCTGACTACGGGACAAGAGACCCAGTACTTC.

Note on this clone: One junction end disagrees with the germline gene, perhaps due to a read error. The CDR3 reads CASSSQPGTEYEKLFF. In DNA, the CDR3 is TGTGCCAGCAGCTCACAACCCGGGACAGAGTATGAGAAACTGTTTTTT. The chain uses TRBV9 and TRBJ1-4; 7 nucleotides match TRBD1. The CDR3 loop spans 16 amino acids. The germline gives CDR1 SGDLS, CDR2 YYNGEE.

The chain joins TRBV19 to TRBJ1-5; the D is unclear. This CDR3 spans 14 amino acids. The ends were cut back, 9 bases at V and 0 bases at J, with 12 bases in the middle. Germline lookup yields CDR1 LNHDA and CDR2 SQIVND (reference sequence). DNA of the CDR3: TGTGCCAGCAAAACGGGCAGTAGCAATCAGCCCCAGCATTTT. Residues: CASKTGSSNQPQHF.

Regarding this clone: The same CDR3 also results from other DNA sequences found in this sample. This chain joins TRBV5-1 and TRBJ2-7; D possibly corresponds to TRBD1 (6 bases). V gave up 0 bases and J gave up 0 bases, with 10 bases separating them. The CDR3 is 15 amino acids. The germline V gene has CDR1 SGHRS and CDR2 YFSETQ. For the CDR3, the DNA is TGCGCCAGCAGCTTGGGAACAGGGAGCTCCTACGAGCAGTACTTC. Translated, it gives CASSLGTGSSYEQYF.

The gene calls are TRBV18 and TRBJ1-2, with D tentatively TRBD1 (6 bases). Per germline, CDR1 KGHSH and CDR2 LQKENI. This CDR3 is 14 amino acids long. Trimming stripped 8 bases from V and 7 bases from J, with 20 bases between. The CDR3 DNA reads as TGTGCCAGCACTCCGGGACACCTTGGAAGTGGCTACACCTTC. It is translated as CASTPGHLGSGYTF. Looking up the rest from reference TRBV18 and TRBJ1-2 gives the full variable domain: NAGVMQNPRHLVRRRGQEARLRCSPMKGHSHVYWYRQLPEEGLKFMVYLQKENIIDESGMPKERFSAEFPKEGPSILRIQQVVRGDSAAYFCASTPGHLGSGYTFGSGTRLTVV.

This chain uses TRBV10-1 with TRBJ1-2; a possible D gene is TRBD1 (5 bases). With 4 bases removed from V and 5 bases from J, the gap between germline ends came to 20 bases. CDR3 length equals 16 residues. The germline gives CDR1 WNHNN, CDR2 SYGVQD (reference sequence). CDR3 nucleotides: TGCGCCAGCAGTGCCCCTAAACAAAAGGGGTCTTATGGCTACACCTTC. Its protein product is CASSAPKQKGSYGYTF.

J is TRBJ1-2 and V is TRBV9; maybe TRBD1 (6 bases). The CDR3 is 13 residues long. Germline-derived CDR1 and CDR2 are SGDLS and YYNGEE. The V and J ends lost 3 bases and 8 bases respectively, with 14 bases between them. The CDR3 reads CASSEQGHGGYTF. The DNA of the CDR3 is TGTGCCAGCAGCGAACAGGGACATGGCGGCTACACCTTC.

This clone was seen a few times. This chain uses TRBV19 with TRBJ1-2; no clear D gene. With 8 bases removed from V and 6 bases from J, the gap between germline ends came to 4 bases. Germline values: CDR1 LNHDA, CDR2 SQIVND (reference sequence). The CDR3 has 9 amino acids. As DNA, the CDR3 is TGTGCCAGTGGCCATGGCTACACCTTC. Its translation is CASGHGYTF.

This clone was counted only a few times. V usage is TRBV4-3 and J usage is TRBJ1-2, with D tentatively TRBD1 (5 bases). The CDR3 length is 14 residues. Deletions cut 1 base from V and 8 bases from J, with 14 bases between. Per germline, CDR1 LGHNA and CDR2 YSLEER. Written as DNA, the CDR3 is TGCGCCAGCAGCCAAGTTATGGGGACCCGCGGCTACACCTTC. Amino acid sequence: CASSQVMGTRGYTF.

This clone appeared once. The rearrangement joins TRBV14 to TRBJ2-2; D not resolved. Germline-derived CDR1 and CDR2 are SGHDN and FVKESK. The CDR3 is made up of 14 amino acids. V was trimmed by 6 bases and J by 1 base, leaving 9 bases between them. DNA of the CDR3: TGTGCCAGCAGGCTGGGGTTGAACACCGGGGAGCTGTTTTTT. Translated: CASRLGLNTGELFF.

The rearrangement joins TRBV7-8 to TRBJ1-2; 7 bases map to TRBD1. V shed 6 bases and J 8 bases; nucleotides not matched to a gene: 18. The CDR3 has 16 amino acids. CDR1 and CDR2 from the germline V gene are SGHVS and FQNEAQ. The CDR3 DNA follows: TGTGCCAGCAGTCTTAGAGGCCAGGGGGGAGCTTGGGGCTACACCTTC. This translates into CASSLRGQGGAWGYTF.

This clone has only one observation. The chain employs TRBV5-4 and TRBJ2-5, with 7 bases matching TRBD2. The CDR3 consists of 14 residues. Germline assignment: CDR1 SGHNT and CDR2 YYREEE (reference sequence). V was clipped by 2 bases and J by 5 bases; unmatched bases: 6. The CDR3 sequence: CASSLTSVGETQYF. CDR3 DNA sequence: TGTGCCAGCAGCTTAACTAGCGTAGGGGAGACCCAGTACTTC.

The rearrangement uses TRBV4-1 and TRBJ1-5, with D possibly being TRBD1 (5 bases). V was clipped by 6 bases and J by 3 bases, with 12 bases between them. From germline, CDR1 is MGHRA and CDR2 YSYEKL. CDR3 length: 14 amino acids. The CDR3 loop reads CASSDRQLNQPQHF. As DNA, the CDR3 is TGCGCCAGCAGTGATCGACAGCTCAATCAGCCCCAGCATTTT.

The chain employs TRBV12-3 or TRBV12-4 and TRBJ2-3, with unresolved D. V dropped 3 bases and J dropped 8 bases, with 9 bases sitting between them. CDR3 size: 12 residues. Here the CDR3 DNA reads TGTGCCAGCAGTTTTGGTGCAGGTACGCAGTATTTT. This encodes CASSFGAGTQYF.

The gene calls are TRBV18 and TRBJ1-4; D gene ambiguous. Germline CDR1 KGHSH, CDR2 LQKENI. The CDR3 sequence is 14 residues long. Trimming took off 4 bases at V and 6 bases at J, with 12 bases between the two ends. The CDR3 DNA follows: TGTGCCAGCTCACTAAGCAGCCGAGATGAAAAACTGTTTTTT. This translates into CASSLSSRDEKLFF.

The chain has TRBV7-8 and TRBJ2-7; perhaps TRBD2 as D (6 bases). The CDR3 length is 16 residues. Germline values: CDR1 SGHVS, CDR2 FQNEAQ. Trimming shortened V by 5 bases and J by 3 bases, and 20 bases separated the two germline ends. CDR3: CASSRGGAFGVYEQYF. In DNA, the CDR3 is TGTGCCAGCAGCCGAGGCGGGGCGTTCGGGGTCTACGAGCAGTACTTC. Variable domain in full (rest from reference TRBV7-8 and TRBJ2-7): GAGVSQSPRYKVAKRGQDVALRCDPISGHVSLFWYQQALGQGPEFLTYFQNEAQLDKSGLPSDRFFAERPEGSVSTLKIQRTQQEDSAVYLCASSRGGAFGVYEQYFGPGTRLTVT.

This clone has just a few counts. The genes are TRBV25-1 and TRBJ1-6; tentatively, D is TRBD1 (5 bases). From germline, CDR1 is MGHDK and CDR2 SYGVNS. Trimming removed 5 bases at V and 0 bases at J, with 8 bases between. The CDR3 has 15 residues. CDR3 nucleotides: TGTGCCAGCAGTCAGGGTTTCTCCTATAATTCACCCCTCCACTTT. Amino acids: CASSQGFSYNSPLHF.